Following are 26 T cell receptor beta chains from one sample sequenced in a study of T cells in Graves' hyperthyroidism and ophthalmopathy. The TCR beta CDR3 regions underwent amplification using RNA transcripts as the source. Using the HTBI primer set, a first-round RT-PCR was run on the TCR CDR3. MiXCR, run by TCRdb on the multiplex PCR reads, gives a single entry per CDR3 protein. The sample has roughly 400,000 distinct CDR3 sequences; 20% to 25% are singletons. Input material: blood. All receptors come from a man between 50 and 59 years old with Graves' hyperthyroidism.

With respect to this clonotype: The junction differs from germline at one of its ends, possibly a read error. The CDR3, as DNA: TGTGTCAGCACCTGGACTGGTTACAATGAGCAGTTCTTC. Translating it yields CVSTWTGYNEQFF. The chain joins TRBV7-6 to TRBJ2-1, with D perhaps TRBD2 (5 bases). CDR1 and CDR2 (germline): SGHVS, FNYEAQ. The CDR3 totals 13 residues.

The chain has TRBV3-1 and TRBJ2-2; tentatively, D is TRBD1 or TRBD2 (5 bases each). Germline CDR1 is LGHDT and CDR2 is YNNKEL (reference sequence). V lost 1 base and J 4 bases, leaving 10 bases between the germline ends. The CDR3 length is 15 residues. The CDR3 sequence is CASSQGDGSTGELFF. Here the CDR3 DNA reads TGTGCCAGCAGCCAAGGGGACGGATCCACCGGGGAGCTGTTTTTT.

This clonotype was found a few times. The genes are TRBV20-1 and TRBJ2-1; 8 bases align to TRBD2. Losses at the gene ends were 5 bases for V and 2 bases for J; bases not matched to a gene: 8. The CDR3 contains 15 residues. Germline V gene sequence: CDR1 DFQATT, CDR2 SNEGSKA (reference sequence). Here the CDR3 reads CSAPPGLGPYNEQFF. The CDR3 DNA follows: TGCAGTGCTCCTCCGGGACTAGGACCCTACAATGAGCAGTTCTTC.

This clonotype was recorded many times. DNA for the CDR3: TGTGCCAGCAGTTTACCACGATCCTATGGCTACACCTTC. The encoded protein is CASSLPRSYGYTF. V usage is TRBV28 and J usage is TRBJ1-2; D gene unclear. CDR1 is MDHEN, CDR2 SYDVKM, per germline. V lost 2 bases and J lost 4, with 8 bases in between. CDR3 length: 13 residues.

The rearrangement joins TRBV19 to TRBJ1-1; D ambiguous. CDR3 length: 14 residues. The germline V gene has CDR1 LNHDA and CDR2 SQIVND (reference sequence). The V gene lost 3 bases and the J gene lost 6 bases, with 14 bases spanning the gap. The CDR3 bases are TGTGCCAGTAGTATGAAGGCTTGGAGCGCTGAAGCTTTCTTT. As protein: CASSMKAWSAEAFF. The complete variable domain, with remaining parts taken from reference TRBV19 and TRBJ1-1, reads DGGITQSPKYLFRKEGQNVTLSCEQNLNHDAMYWYRQDPGQGLRLIYYSQIVNDFQKGDIAEGYSVSREKKESFPLTVTSAQKNPTAFYLCASSMKAWSAEAFFGQGTRLTVV.

The chain uses TRBV29-1 and TRBJ2-2; 8 bases align to TRBD2. Trimming cost V 5 bases and J 5 bases; bases outside gene matches: 10. The germline CDR1 and CDR2 sequences are SQVTM and ANQGSEA. The CDR3 contains 15 residues. The CDR3 region is CSVPGGPSLTGELFF. The CDR3 DNA reads as TGCAGCGTTCCGGGAGGGCCCTCGCTTACCGGGGAGCTGTTTTTT.

The chain employs TRBV5-4 and TRBJ1-1; the D gene is possibly TRBD1 (5 bases). The CDR3 loop spans 15 amino acids. Germline CDR1 and CDR2: SGHNT and YYREEE (reference sequence). Trimming took 4 bases from V and 1 from J, leaving 14 bases between them. CDR3 residues: CASSPGGAANTEAFF. The CDR3 nucleotides read TGTGCCAGCAGCCCTGGCGGGGCGGCGAACACTGAAGCTTTCTTT.

This clonotype was detected ten times or more. The chain employs TRBV28 and TRBJ2-5; D is unresolved. V shed 3 bases and J shed 1 base, with 9 bases lying between them. Germline assignment: CDR1 MDHEN and CDR2 SYDVKM. CDR3 length equals 14 residues. CDR3 in amino acids: CASSLPSAQETQYF. The DNA for the CDR3 is TGTGCCAGCAGTTTGCCTAGTGCCCAAGAGACCCAGTACTTC. Supplemented by reference TRBV28 and TRBJ2-5, the full variable domain reads DVKVTQSSRYLVKRTGEKVFLECVQDMDHENMFWYRQDPGLGLRLIYFSYDVKMKEKGDIPEGYSVSREKKERFSLILESASTNQTSMYLCASSLPSAQETQYFGPGTRLLVL.

The chain is built from TRBV29-1 and TRBJ2-5, with 9 bases that match TRBD1. Germline CDR1 and CDR2: SQVTM and ANQGSEA. The CDR3 length is 13 residues. The CDR3 region is CSHIRDRAETQYF. CDR3 nucleotides: TGCAGTCACATCCGGGACAGGGCTGAGACCCAGTACTTC.

This chain uses TRBV11-2 with TRBJ2-5; TRBD1 matches at 8 bases. Looked up from germline, CDR1 is SGHAT and CDR2 is FQNNGV. The V segment lost 4 bases and the J segment 4 bases; nucleotides outside the gene matches: 14. This CDR3 has 17 residues. CDR3 DNA: TGTGCCAGCAGCTCAAACGAGGACAGGGTAGCTACAGAGACCCAGTACTTC. Protein sequence: CASSSNEDRVATETQYF.

This clonotype was seen repeatedly, ten times or more. J is TRBJ2-1 and V is TRBV3-1; D unresolved. The CDR3 extends over 11 amino acids. The V gene lost 0 bases and the J gene lost 7 bases, with 1 base spanning the gap. CDR1 is LGHDT, CDR2 YNNKEL, per germline (reference sequence). The CDR3 DNA sequence: TGTGCCAGCAGCCAAGATAATGAGCAGTTCTTC. Protein sequence: CASSQDNEQFF.

This clonotype was seen more than once but under ten times. V usage is TRBV10-3 and J usage is TRBJ2-3, with D perhaps matching TRBD2 (6 bases). The CDR3 extends over 14 amino acids. Trimming stripped 6 bases from V and 2 bases from J, with 12 bases between. The germline CDR1 and CDR2 sequences are ENHRY and SYGVKD. The CDR3 DNA is TGTGCCATCAGGGCTAGCGCGACCACAGATACGCAGTATTTT. Its translation is CAIRASATTDTQYF.

This clonotype has more than one count but fewer than ten. This sequence joins TRBV15 and TRBJ2-5; tentatively, D is TRBD2 (7 bases). Per the germline V gene, CDR1 is LNHNV and CDR2 is YYDKDF (reference sequence). The CDR3 is made up of 15 amino acids. V shed 5 bases and J shed 3 bases, with 16 bases lying between them. The CDR3 coding sequence is TGTGCCACCAGCGGAAGTGCGGGGGCAAAAGAGACCCAGTACTTC. This sequence encodes CATSGSAGAKETQYF.

The V call is TRBV2, the J call TRBJ2-3; D might be TRBD2 (5 bases). The V end lost 9 bases, the J end lost 0 bases, and 10 bases lay between the germline ends. Looked up from germline, CDR1 is SNHLY and CDR2 is FYNNEI. The CDR3 has 13 residues. CDR3: CASTLESTDTQYF. CDR3 nucleotides: TGTGCCAGTACACTAGAAAGCACAGATACGCAGTATTTT.

This clonotype has more than one count but fewer than ten. This rearrangement joins TRBV19 to TRBJ2-6, with 10 positions matching TRBD1. The CDR3 totals 17 residues. The J segment lost 4 bases and the V segment lost 7 bases, leaving 10 bases of the junction unmatched. Germline values: CDR1 LNHDA, CDR2 SQIVND (reference sequence). The DNA for the CDR3 is TGTGCCAGTACCGAAGGCGGGACAGGGGTCGGGGCCAACGTCCTGACTTTC. Its translation: CASTEGGTGVGANVLTF. The full variable domain, with the rest looked up from reference TRBV19 and TRBJ2-6, is DGGITQSPKYLFRKEGQNVTLSCEQNLNHDAMYWYRQDPGQGLRLIYYSQIVNDFQKGDIAEGYSVSREKKESFPLTVTSAQKNPTAFYLCASTEGGTGVGANVLTFGAGSRLTVL.

The CDR3 DNA follows: TGTGCCAGCAGTGAAGCACCGGGGTCGGATTCACCCCTCCACTTT. This encodes CASSEAPGSDSPLHF. The J gene is TRBJ1-6, the V gene TRBV6-1, with no clear D. V lost 0 bases and J lost 8, with 11 bases in between. Germline V gives CDR1 MNHNS, CDR2 SASEGT. The CDR3 has 15 residues.

This clonotype was observed many times. V is TRBV5-1 and J is TRBJ2-3, with a possible D match to TRBD2 (6 bases). V shed 7 bases and J shed 4 bases, with 25 bases lying between them. Germline loops: CDR1 SGHRS, CDR2 YFSETQ. The CDR3 is 17 residues long. This CDR3 reads CASRHSSWREDSDTQYF. DNA for the CDR3: TGCGCCAGCCGGCACTCAAGCTGGCGGGAAGACTCAGATACGCAGTATTTT.

J is TRBJ1-4 and V is TRBV20-1, with 7 bases matching TRBD1. The germline CDR1 and CDR2 sequences are DFQATT and SNEGSKA (reference sequence). Trimming removed 5 bases from V and 8 bases from J; junction bases left unmatched: 11. The CDR3 spans 14 residues. The CDR3 region is CSALPGGLEEKLFF. DNA for the CDR3: TGCAGTGCTCTCCCAGGGGGTCTGGAGGAAAAACTGTTTTTT.

This clonotype was observed a handful of times. The chain uses TRBV24-1 and TRBJ2-3, with 8 positions matching TRBD2. The CDR3 has 18 amino acids. Germline values: CDR1 KGHDR, CDR2 SFDVKD. V trimming: 3 bases; J trimming: 2 bases; junction bases outside the gene matches: 12. The CDR3 reads CATSDLRAGGGPTDTQYF. CDR3 sequence (DNA): TGTGCCACCAGTGATCTAAGGGCGGGAGGTGGTCCCACAGATACGCAGTATTTT.

CDR3 sequence reads: CASSPIQGVENTEAFF. CDR3 nucleotide sequence: TGCGCCAGCAGCCCGATACAGGGGGTGGAGAACACTGAAGCTTTCTTT. The chain joins TRBV5-1 to TRBJ1-1, with 8 bases lining up with TRBD1. The germline gives CDR1 SGHRS, CDR2 YFSETQ. With V trimmed by 4 bases and J by 1 base, 9 bases remained unmatched. This CDR3 has 16 residues.

Only a few counts were recorded for this clonotype. The chain uses TRBV5-1 and TRBJ2-5; D is ambiguous. Germline values: CDR1 SGHRS, CDR2 YFSETQ. Trimming took off 2 bases at V and 7 bases at J, with 6 bases between the two ends. The CDR3 loop spans 11 amino acids. The CDR3: CASSFRGTQYF. Here the CDR3 DNA reads TGCGCCAGCAGCTTCAGAGGGACCCAGTACTTC.

The chain links TRBV12-5 to TRBJ2-1; 10 bases agree with TRBD2. The germline CDR1 and CDR2 sequences are LGHNT and FRNRAP. This CDR3 is built from 17 residues. Trimming at V came to 0 bases and at J to 7 bases, leaving 9 bases not matched to a gene. DNA of the CDR3: TGTGCTAGTGGTTTGGTCACACTAGCGGGGAAGGGAAATGAGCAGTTCTTC. Encoded protein: CASGLVTLAGKGNEQFF.

The sample holds a few counts of this clonotype. The chain links TRBV12-3 or TRBV12-4 to TRBJ1-1; D is undetermined. The CDR3 extends over 12 amino acids. V was pared by 1 base and J by 11 bases, with 11 bases between. Written as DNA, the CDR3 is TGTGCCAGCAGTTTAGGTCGCCCGGGGGCTTTCTTT. This gives the protein CASSLGRPGAFF.

A note on this clonotype: Mismatch with germline at one junction end may stem from a read error. The genes are TRBV11-2 and TRBJ1-1; D perhaps matches TRBD1 (6 bases). The CDR3 runs 14 residues. The germline V gene encodes CDR1 SGHAT and CDR2 FQNNGV. CDR3 DNA: TGTGCCAGCAGCTTCACAGGGTTGGACACTGCAGCTTTCTTT. It translates to CASSFTGLDTAAFF.

The J gene is TRBJ2-3, the V gene TRBV7-6, with unresolved D. CDR3 length: 13 amino acids. V was trimmed by 8 bases and J by 5 bases, leaving 14 bases between them. Germline CDR1 SGHVS, CDR2 FNYEAQ. The CDR3 protein is CASGPPGEDTQYF. In nucleotides, the CDR3 is TGTGCCAGCGGCCCCCCCGGAGAAGATACGCAGTATTTT.

Ten or more counts support this clonotype. CDR3 nucleotides: TGTGCCAACGCCGGGACATACTACAAGGGCAATCAGCCCCAGCATTTT. This encodes CANAGTYYKGNQPQHF. The V call is TRBV6-2 or TRBV6-3, the J call TRBJ1-5, with D possibly matching TRBD1 (6 bases). The length of the CDR3 is 16 residues. Germline CDR1 and CDR2: MNHEY and SVGEGT. V dropped 10 bases and J dropped 2 bases, with 21 bases sitting between them.